This record concerns one T cell receptor beta chain sequence. Its binding antigen is unknown. No base quality information exists; no much larger clone differs at one position. Collection of tumor samples took place before definitive surgery or chemotherapy. Genomic DNA was extracted by the MD Anderson Biospecimen Extraction Resource, and TCR sequencing was done by the MD Anderson Cancer Genomics Laboratory. The CDR3 runs 13 amino acids, cysteine and phenylalanine included. Only the CDR3 DNA stays, 39 bases, in frame from base 1. As encoded in the germline V gene (reference sequence), CDR1 is GTSNPN while CDR2 is SVGIG. Between the V and J ends, shortened by 0 bases and 9 bases respectively, the junction contains 12 bases. The sample is drawn from a study of high-grade serous ovarian cancer treatment subgroups (dated by TCRdb to about 2021). General notes on the study: On average, each sample produced more than 14,000 sequencing reads and nearly 7,500 unique TCR beta rearrangements. Under a laparoscopic triage algorithm, patients with high-grade serous ovarian cancer were grouped by complete gross resection or by neoadjuvant chemotherapy response, and the study profiled the TCR beta repertoires of these patients. The approximately 30-patient cohort included roughly ten patients with no residual disease after primary surgery (R0), roughly ten excellent NACT responders, and roughly ten poor NACT responders. One primary tumor sample and two metastatic tumor samples were collected from each patient, for a total of fewer than 100 samples.

Broad study findings and their caveats: Bulk tumor TCR sequencing lacked spatial information, limiting insight into HGSC tumor complexity and diversity. TCR repertoire analyses were focused on CDR3, and CDR1 and CDR2 were not analyzed. Repertoire similarity between tumors from the same patient ranged from 0.11 to 0.79, while tumors from different patients showed almost no similarity. Neoantigen level correlated positively with TCR clonal relatedness, and copy number variation and mutation load from whole-genome sequencing showed a positive trend with TCR clonal relatedness.

The 80 to 90 tumor samples underwent high-throughput TCR profiling using ImmunoSEQ. Regarding the original processing steps: Richness (unique productive sequences), clonality, evenness and relatedness were included as repertoire diversity metrics, and similarity between samples was assessed with the Bhattacharyya coefficient. A sensitivity analysis that removed TCRs with fewer than two reads produced consistent conclusions. What TCRdb holds here is the immuneACCESS table cut down to in-frame rearrangements. Part of the clones is not present; checked against another copy, under half of the missing clones reflect an unresolved V gene, and the others are unexplained. V and J calls and clone size are those listed in that table; D and trimming were worked out from the DNA. The sample table lists thousands of clones, around 82% of them with a count of one. In total, the top ten clones hold around 4.9% of the sample.

The sequence derives from a human donor with high-grade serous ovarian cancer. The specimen was tumor tissue. The chain links TRBV30 with TRBJ2-1; the D gene cannot be named for sure. The sequenced DNA is TGTGCCTGGAGTGTTAGTAAGGGCTTTGAGCAGTTCTTC. It codes for CAWSVSKGFEQFF.